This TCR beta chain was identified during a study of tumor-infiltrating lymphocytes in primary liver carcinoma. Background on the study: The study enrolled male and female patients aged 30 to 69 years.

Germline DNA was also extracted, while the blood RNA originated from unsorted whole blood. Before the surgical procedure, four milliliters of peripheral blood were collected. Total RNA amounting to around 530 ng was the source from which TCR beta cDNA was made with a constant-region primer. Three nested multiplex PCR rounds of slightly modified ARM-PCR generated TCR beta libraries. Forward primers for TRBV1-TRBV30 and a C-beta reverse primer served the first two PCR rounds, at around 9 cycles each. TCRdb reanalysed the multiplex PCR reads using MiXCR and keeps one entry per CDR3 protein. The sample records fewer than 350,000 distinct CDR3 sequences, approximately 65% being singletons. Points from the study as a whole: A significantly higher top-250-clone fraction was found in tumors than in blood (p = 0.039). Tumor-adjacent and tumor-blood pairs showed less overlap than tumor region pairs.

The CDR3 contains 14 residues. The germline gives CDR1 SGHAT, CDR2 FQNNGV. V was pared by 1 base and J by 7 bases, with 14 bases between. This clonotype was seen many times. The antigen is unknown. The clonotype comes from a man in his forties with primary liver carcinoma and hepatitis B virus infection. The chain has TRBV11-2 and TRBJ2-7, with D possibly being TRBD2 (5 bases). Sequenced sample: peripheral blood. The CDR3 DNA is TGTGCCAGCAGCTTAGTTCCGGGAATAGGGGAGCAGTACTTC. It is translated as CASSLVPGIGEQYF.